These 17 T cell receptor beta chains were sequenced from one sample in a study of technical replicates of blood from several donors. TCRdb keeps only in-frame clones here, not all; method: immunoSEQ multiplex PCR. The table records about 61,000 clones, roughly 97% of them present only once. Sequencing used T cells isolated from PBMCs. Every receptor here comes from a human donor in good health.

This chain joins TRBV5-6 and TRBJ2-7, with D perhaps matching TRBD1 (6 bases). Per germline, CDR1 SGHDT and CDR2 YYEEEE. The CDR3 is 13 residues long. The V and J ends lost 3 bases and 3 bases respectively, with 10 bases between them. CDR3 in amino acids: CASSSGQIYEQYF. The CDR3 bases are TGTGCCAGCAGCTCAGGACAGATCTACGAGCAGTACTTC.

The V gene is TRBV5-1, the J gene TRBJ2-1; TRBD2 agrees at 7 bases. The V and J ends lost 1 base and 4 bases, in that order; junction bases with no gene match: 5. The CDR3 has 15 amino acids. From germline, CDR1 is SGHRS and CDR2 YFSETQ. The CDR3 DNA reads as TGCGCCAGCAGCTTGCAGGGAGGGGCTTACAATGAGCAGTTCTTC. This gives the protein CASSLQGGAYNEQFF.

V gene TRBV5-4 combines with J gene TRBJ2-3, with 7 bases identical to TRBD1. Germline V gene data show CDR1 as SGHNT and CDR2 as YYREEE (reference sequence). V was clipped by 7 bases and J by 4 bases; unmatched bases: 3. The CDR3 sequence is 12 residues long. The CDR3 DNA reads TGTGCCAGCGGGACAGCCTCAGATACGCAGTATTTT. This codes for CASGTASDTQYF.

This chain joins TRBV21-1 and TRBJ2-5; the table gives TRBD2 as D, unverified against the DNA. TRBV21-1 is reported as a pseudogene. The CDR3 contains 17 residues. CDR3 sequence: CASSKAPSGSSEETQYF. The CDR3 nucleotides are TGTGCCAGCAGCAAAGCTCCTAGCGGGAGCAGCGAGGAGACCCAGTACTTC.

In this sample, this clone turned up once. The chain recombines TRBV18 with TRBJ2-7; D is possibly TRBD2 (5 bases). CDR1 is KGHSH, CDR2 LQKENI, per germline. The CDR3 runs to 13 residues. The V and J ends lost 8 bases and 4 bases respectively, with 15 bases between them. CDR3 protein: CASHEHEGYEQYF. CDR3 in DNA: TGTGCCAGCCATGAACACGAGGGTTACGAGCAGTACTTC.

This sequence joins TRBV12-5 and TRBJ1-1, with unresolved D. V lost 5 bases, J lost 0 bases, and 7 bases lay in between. This CDR3 comprises 13 residues. Germline V gene sequence: CDR1 LGHNT, CDR2 FRNRAP. CDR3: CASGPPVNTEAFF. Written as DNA, the CDR3 is TGTGCTAGTGGTCCGCCAGTGAACACTGAAGCTTTCTTT.

The gene calls are TRBV25-1 and TRBJ2-7, with D uncertain. This CDR3 spans 11 amino acids. Per germline, CDR1 MGHDK and CDR2 SYGVNS. Trimming pared 1 base from V and 5 bases from J, leaving 3 bases between. The CDR3, as DNA: TGTGCCAGCAGTGAATCAAACGAGCAGTACTTC. Its translation is CASSESNEQYF.

V usage is TRBV30 and J usage is TRBJ1-5, with no clear D. Trimming shortened V by 3 bases and J by 4 bases, and 19 bases separated the two germline ends. CDR3 length equals 16 residues. Germline assignment: CDR1 GTSNPN and CDR2 SVGIG (reference sequence). The CDR3 DNA reads as TGTGCCTGGAGGGCTCGCTCGGGTCTAACAAATCAGCCCCAGCATTTT. Residues: CAWRARSGLTNQPQHF.

This chain connects TRBV5-4 to TRBJ2-2; 13 bases align to TRBD2. This CDR3 comprises 16 residues. The trim removed 4 bases at V and 7 bases at J, leaving 7 bases unmatched. CDR1 SGHNT and CDR2 YYREEE come from the germline V gene (reference sequence). CDR3 coding DNA: TGTGCCAGCAGCGCCGGACTAGCGGGAGTAGGCGGGGAGCTGTTTTTT. Translating it yields CASSAGLAGVGGELFF.

The rearrangement joins TRBV18 to TRBJ2-1, with D tentatively TRBD2 (6 bases). This CDR3 comprises 15 residues. Germline-derived CDR1 and CDR2 are KGHSH and LQKENI. V was trimmed by 2 bases and J by 2 bases, leaving 10 bases between them. The CDR3 DNA follows: TGTGCCAGCTCACCAGGCGGGGTCCCCTACAATGAGCAGTTCTTC. Encoded protein: CASSPGGVPYNEQFF.

The gene calls are TRBV5-4 and TRBJ1-2, with unresolved D. V was pared by 0 bases and J by 1 base, with 13 bases between. There are 16 residues in the CDR3. Germline CDR1 is SGHNT and CDR2 is YYREEE (reference sequence). DNA for the CDR3: TGTGCCAGCAGCTTGGTTTACGCGGCCCATAACTATGGCTACACCTTC. This sequence encodes CASSLVYAAHNYGYTF.

This clone occurred once. The V and J genes are TRBV2 and TRBJ1-1; D is uncertain. CDR1 is SNHLY and CDR2 is FYNNEI in the germline V gene. The CDR3 extends over 14 amino acids. Trimming removed 2 bases from V and 2 bases from J, with 9 bases in between. CDR3 DNA sequence: TGTGCCAGCAGTGAACAGGCTACTAACACTGAAGCTTTCTTT. It yields the protein CASSEQATNTEAFF.

The gene calls are TRBV5-1 and TRBJ2-2; 8 bases are a match to TRBD2. CDR1 is SGHRS and CDR2 is YFSETQ in the germline V gene. The CDR3 consists of 16 residues. J lost 6 bases, V lost 4 bases, and 11 bases had no gene match. The CDR3 DNA is TGCGCCAGCAGCGATCGGACGGGGGGGCCCTCCGGGGAGCTGTTTTTT. This translates into CASSDRTGGPSGELFF.

This chain links TRBV29-1 with TRBJ2-4; possibly TRBD2 for D (6 bases). V was shortened by 3 bases and J by 0 bases, with 9 bases between the two germline ends. The CDR3 is 14 residues long. Looked up from germline, CDR1 is SQVTM and CDR2 is ANQGSEA. CDR3 residues: CSVDEAGAKNIQYF. The DNA for the CDR3 is TGCAGCGTTGACGAAGCGGGAGCCAAAAACATTCAGTACTTC. Based on the CDR3 plus reference TRBV29-1 and TRBJ2-4, the full variable domain is SAVISQKPSRDICQRGTSLTIQCQVDSQVTMMFWYRQQPGQSLTLIATANQGSEATYESGFVIDKFPISRPNLTFSTLTVSNMSPEDSSIYLCSVDEAGAKNIQYFGAGTRLSVL.

This chain links TRBV30 with TRBJ1-5; TRBD1 aligns across 10 bases. This CDR3 is 16 amino acids long. Germline values: CDR1 GTSNPN, CDR2 SVGIG (reference sequence). Trimming at V came to 2 bases and at J to 4 bases, leaving 8 bases not matched to a gene. CDR3 residues: CAWSKRGTGANQPQHF. In nucleotides, the CDR3 is TGTGCCTGGAGTAAAAGGGGGACAGGGGCAAATCAGCCCCAGCATTTT.

The V gene is TRBV6-5, the J gene TRBJ2-3; 10 bases line up with TRBD2. The CDR3 consists of 13 residues. V shed 8 bases and J 4 bases; nucleotides not matched to a gene: 3. The germline gives CDR1 MNHEY, CDR2 SVGAGI. The CDR3 region has the DNA TGTGCCAGCGGGACTAGCGTAGCAGATACGCAGTATTTT. Protein: CASGTSVADTQYF.

The gene calls are TRBV4-1 and TRBJ2-3; 8 bases line up with TRBD2. Germline V gene lookup returns CDR1 MGHRA and CDR2 YSYEKL. The CDR3 length is 19 residues. Trimming took 1 base from V and 4 from J; bases not matched to a gene: 16. CDR3 sequence: CASSQVGVRGGRWADTQYF. In DNA form, the CDR3 reads TGCGCCAGCAGCCAAGTTGGGGTGCGGGGCGGGAGGTGGGCAGATACGCAGTATTTT.